The 30 T cell receptor beta chains below were found in one sample sequenced in a study of cytomegalovirus exposure and HLA in healthy donors. The PCR contained 60 Vbeta and 13 Jbeta primers. Profiled with immunoSEQ multiplex PCR; TCRdb holds only in-frame clones, not every one. The sample lists around 170,000 clones, roughly three quarters occurring once. Sequenced sample: PBMCs. The receptors shown here come from a woman aged 35 to 49 in good health and CMV-seropositive.

V usage is TRBV7-8 and J usage is TRBJ2-7; possibly TRBD1 for D (5 bases). This CDR3 comprises 14 residues. The germline gives CDR1 SGHVS, CDR2 FQNEAQ. Between the trimmed V and J ends, which lost 2 bases and 2 bases, there was a span of 10 bases. In nucleotides, the CDR3 is TGTGCCAGCAGCTTATATAAGGGGCCCTACGAGCAGTACTTC. Its protein is CASSLYKGPYEQYF. The entire variable domain, with the rest obtained from reference TRBV7-8 and TRBJ2-7, is as follows: GAGVSQSPRYKVAKRGQDVALRCDPISGHVSLFWYQQALGQGPEFLTYFQNEAQLDKSGLPSDRFFAERPEGSVSTLKIQRTQQEDSAVYLCASSLYKGPYEQYFGPGTRLTVT.

The chain recombines TRBV19 with TRBJ2-1; maybe TRBD1 (6 bases). Per germline, CDR1 LNHDA and CDR2 SQIVND (reference sequence). The V end lost 5 bases, the J end lost 6 bases, and 17 bases lay between the germline ends. The CDR3 has 15 amino acids. This CDR3 reads CASSSRQDIRNEQFF. The CDR3 nucleotides read TGTGCCAGTAGTTCCCGACAGGATATACGCAATGAGCAGTTCTTC.

The table lists this clone with a count of one. V is TRBV27 and J is TRBJ2-1, with 13 bases lining up with TRBD2. CDR3 length: 13 residues. The germline V gene has CDR1 MNHEY and CDR2 SMNVEV (reference sequence). After removal of 6 bases from V and 7 bases from J, the junction contained 0 bases not matched to a gene. The CDR3 protein is CASRTSGGNEQFF. CDR3 DNA sequence: TGTGCCAGCAGGACTAGCGGGGGGAATGAGCAGTTCTTC.

The rearrangement links TRBV18 to TRBJ1-1; tentative D call: TRBD1 (5 bases). The CDR3 length is 14 residues. The V and J ends lost 2 bases and 1 base respectively, with 8 bases between them. Looked up from germline, CDR1 is KGHSH and CDR2 is LQKENI. The CDR3: CASSPMGGNTEAFF. The DNA for the CDR3 is TGTGCCAGCTCACCAATGGGGGGGAACACTGAAGCTTTCTTT.

The J gene is TRBJ1-5, the V gene TRBV19, with 10 nucleotides matching TRBD1. Per germline, CDR1 LNHDA and CDR2 SQIVND (reference sequence). The V gene end was trimmed by 0 bases and the J gene end by 5 bases; junction bases not matched to a gene: 16. The CDR3 covers 20 residues. CDR3 coding DNA: TGTGCCAGTAGTATAGAAGGGTCGGGACAGGGGTTCCTTGCATATCAGCCCCAGCATTTT. Amino acids: CASSIEGSGQGFLAYQPQHF.

This sequence joins TRBV5-1 and TRBJ2-3; the match to TRBD2 covers 11 bases. CDR1 is SGHRS and CDR2 is YFSETQ in the germline V gene. The CDR3 is 17 amino acids. Losses at the gene ends were 0 bases for V and 1 base for J; bases not matched to a gene: 4. The DNA of the CDR3 is TGCGCCAGCAGCTTGGGGCGGACTAGCGGGCGCACAGATACGCAGTATTTT. Translated: CASSLGRTSGRTDTQYF.

The chain is built from TRBV19 and TRBJ1-2; 7 nucleotides match TRBD1. Germline V gene sequence: CDR1 LNHDA, CDR2 SQIVND (reference sequence). Trimming took 8 bases from V and 8 from J; bases not matched to a gene: 14. The CDR3 totals 14 residues. CDR3 loop: CASSRDRLRLGYTF. DNA of the CDR3: TGTGCCAGTTCTAGGGACAGACTCCGTTTGGGCTACACCTTC.

This chain connects TRBV29-1 to TRBJ1-2, with D maybe TRBD1 (6 bases). With 2 bases removed from V and 2 bases from J, the gap between germline ends came to 6 bases. The CDR3 runs to 12 residues. Germline CDR1 and CDR2: SQVTM and ANQGSEA. Written as DNA, the CDR3 is TGCAGCGTTGAAACAGGGAACTATGGCTACACCTTC. Encoded protein: CSVETGNYGYTF.

This clone appeared a few times. The V and J genes are TRBV4-1 and TRBJ1-6; 9 bases are a match to TRBD1. The CDR3 covers 17 residues. The V gene end was trimmed by 2 bases and the J gene end by 8 bases; junction bases not matched to a gene: 10. The germline gives CDR1 MGHRA, CDR2 YSYEKL. CDR3 nucleotides: TGCGCCAGCAGCCAACCGGGACAGGGCAAAGGGCATTCACCCCTCCACTTT. Translation gives CASSQPGQGKGHSPLHF.

The rearrangement links TRBV7-3 to TRBJ2-1, with 9 nucleotides matching TRBD2. This CDR3 is built from 15 residues. From germline, CDR1 is SGHTA and CDR2 FQGTGA. Germline trimming cut 4 bases from V and 5 bases from J; bases unmatched to any gene: 6. CDR3 in amino acids: CASSSTGLANNEQFF. For the CDR3, the DNA is TGTGCCAGCAGCTCAACAGGACTAGCGAACAATGAGCAGTTCTTC.

The genes are TRBV28 and TRBJ2-3; maybe TRBD2 (6 bases). This CDR3 region has 15 residues. Germline CDR1 is MDHEN and CDR2 is SYDVKM. Trimming left V 7 bases short and J 1 base short, with 15 bases between. DNA for the CDR3: TGTGCCAGCATGCGGGACCAGGCCCGCACAGATACGCAGTATTTT. The encoded protein is CASMRDQARTDTQYF.

DNA for the CDR3: TGTGCCAGTAGTCCAAGGACTAGCGGGGGATACAATGAGCAGTTCTTC. Protein: CASSPRTSGGYNEQFF. The chain employs TRBV19 and TRBJ2-1, with 13 nucleotides matching TRBD2. This CDR3 region has 16 residues. Germline lookup yields CDR1 LNHDA and CDR2 SQIVND (reference sequence). Trimming took 5 bases from V and 4 from J; bases not matched to a gene: 5.

The CDR3 nucleotides are TGCGCCAGCAGCTTAACCGGGACAGGGATTCTCAACTATGGCTACACCTTC. Residues: CASSLTGTGILNYGYTF. The genes are TRBV5-1 and TRBJ1-2; TRBD1 aligns across 9 bases. Germline V gives CDR1 SGHRS, CDR2 YFSETQ. J was trimmed by 2 bases and V by 2 bases; bases with no gene match: 10. CDR3 length: 17 residues.

This chain uses TRBV28 with TRBJ1-2, with D unclear. V was clipped by 2 bases and J by 3 bases, with 4 bases between them. CDR3 length: 12 residues. Germline V gives CDR1 MDHEN, CDR2 SYDVKM. CDR3 coding DNA: TGTGCCAGCAGTTTACAGGACTATGGCTACACCTTC. Translating it yields CASSLQDYGYTF.

V usage is TRBV7-6 and J usage is TRBJ2-1; D might be TRBD2 (7 bases). CDR1 is SGHVS, CDR2 FNYEAQ, per germline. V dropped 2 bases and J dropped 11 bases, with 28 bases sitting between them. The CDR3 sequence is 18 residues long. The CDR3 DNA is TGTGCCAGCAGCTTAAACCCTGATGGGGGGGGGCTATATACTAAGCAGTTCTTC. As protein: CASSLNPDGGGLYTKQFF.

The table lists this clone with a count of one. The chain joins TRBV4-1 to TRBJ2-1, with a weak D call TRBD1 (6 bases). Germline V gene lookup returns CDR1 MGHRA and CDR2 YSYEKL. This CDR3 comprises 15 residues. The V gene lost 5 bases and the J gene lost 4 bases, with 15 bases spanning the gap. CDR3 sequence (DNA): TGCGCCAGCAGCATTCGACAGGACCTATACAATGAGCAGTTCTTC. Translating gives CASSIRQDLYNEQFF.

The chain employs TRBV7-6 and TRBJ2-1; TRBD2 matches at 11 bases. The CDR3 consists of 17 residues. The germline V gene has CDR1 SGHVS and CDR2 FNYEAQ. The junction had 5 bases not matched to a gene; V was cut back by 4 bases and J by 0 bases. CDR3 coding DNA: TGTGCCAGCAGCTCGGGACTAGCGGAGAGCTCCTACAATGAGCAGTTCTTC. Its translation: CASSSGLAESSYNEQFF.

The chain has TRBV19 and TRBJ1-6; 7 bases agree with TRBD1. Germline assignment: CDR1 LNHDA and CDR2 SQIVND (reference sequence). V was pared by 7 bases and J by 0 bases, with 6 bases of the junction left unmatched. The CDR3 sequence is 16 residues long. This CDR3 reads CASTPDRSSYNSPLHF. In DNA, the CDR3 is TGTGCCAGTACCCCGGACAGGAGCTCCTATAATTCACCCCTCCACTTT.

The CDR3 protein is CASLSQDTGELFF. The CDR3 DNA reads as TGTGCCTCCTTATCACAGGACACCGGGGAGCTGTTTTTT. V is TRBV6-5 and J is TRBJ2-2; a possible D gene is TRBD1 (5 bases). This CDR3 spans 13 amino acids. The germline V gene has CDR1 MNHEY and CDR2 SVGAGI. V was cut by 11 bases and J by 3 bases, with 13 bases left in between.

This clone was detected only once. J is TRBJ1-5 and V is TRBV6-6; D call uncertain. V was clipped by 4 bases and J by 3 bases, with 13 bases between them. This CDR3 region has 15 residues. Germline values: CDR1 MNHNY, CDR2 SVGAGI (reference sequence). The CDR3 here is CASSSDGKVNQPQHF. In nucleotides, the CDR3 is TGTGCCAGCAGTTCCGACGGGAAGGTCAATCAGCCCCAGCATTTT.

This clone came up a few times. J is TRBJ1-2 and V is TRBV6-5; 9 bases are shared with TRBD1. V lost 6 bases to trimming and J lost 5 bases; unmatched junction nucleotides: 7. The V gene's germline CDR1 is MNHEY and CDR2 SVGAGI. This CDR3 is built from 14 residues. This CDR3 is CASSAGTGTYGYTF. The CDR3 nucleotides read TGTGCCAGCAGCGCCGGGACAGGGACGTATGGCTACACCTTC.

The table lists this clone with a few counts. The chain uses TRBV2 and TRBJ2-5, with TRBD1 matching 11 bases. The V and J ends lost 8 bases and 0 bases, in that order; junction bases with no gene match: 5. The germline CDR1 and CDR2 sequences are SNHLY and FYNNEI. The CDR3 is 15 amino acids. DNA of the CDR3: TGTGCCAGCTCCCGGGACAGGGGGAACCAAGAGACCCAGTACTTC. It specifies CASSRDRGNQETQYF.

This clone was seen only a few times. The V call is TRBV2, the J call TRBJ1-2, with 7 bases matching TRBD1. Germline V gene sequence: CDR1 SNHLY, CDR2 FYNNEI. V lost 7 bases and J lost 7; bases outside the gene matches: 9. The CDR3 spans 13 residues. CDR3 loop: CASTDDRVRGYTF. The DNA for the CDR3 is TGTGCCAGCACTGACGACAGGGTACGTGGCTACACCTTC.

This chain links TRBV6-5 with TRBJ2-3; D might be TRBD2 (6 bases). Trimming took 3 bases from V and 2 from J, leaving 9 bases between them. The CDR3 totals 14 residues. Germline V gene data show CDR1 as MNHEY and CDR2 as SVGAGI. CDR3 residues: CASSYAGITDTQYF. As DNA, the CDR3 is TGTGCCAGCAGTTATGCGGGGATCACAGATACGCAGTATTTT.

The chain couples TRBV27 to TRBJ1-1, with unresolved D. Per germline, CDR1 MNHEY and CDR2 SMNVEV (reference sequence). The CDR3 sequence is 15 residues long. The ends were cut back, 5 bases at V and 1 base at J, with 14 bases in the middle. The CDR3 DNA sequence: TGTGCCAGCAGTCCTCGCGGTCCGGAGAACACTGAAGCTTTCTTT. Translating gives CASSPRGPENTEAFF.

The chain joins TRBV11-1 to TRBJ2-4; 7 bases fit TRBD2. V was pared by 5 bases and J by 1 base, with 8 bases of the junction left unmatched. The CDR3 runs to 16 residues. Germline V gives CDR1 SGHAT, CDR2 FQDESV (reference sequence). The DNA for the CDR3 is TGTGCCAGCAGCCCTCAGCGGGGCATGGCCAAAAACATTCAGTACTTC. Its translation is CASSPQRGMAKNIQYF. Supplemented by reference TRBV11-1 and TRBJ2-4, the full variable domain reads EAEVAQSPRYKITEKSQAVAFWCDPISGHATLYWYRQILGQGPELLVQFQDESVVDDSQLPKDRFSAERLKGVDSTLKIQPAELGDSAMYLCASSPQRGMAKNIQYFGAGTRLSVL.

The genes are TRBV5-8 and TRBJ2-5; tentative D call: TRBD1 (6 bases). The CDR3 has 13 amino acids. CDR1 and CDR2 (germline): SGHTS, YDEGEE. V dropped 4 bases and J dropped 3 bases, with 10 bases sitting between them. CDR3 in DNA: TGTGCCAGCAGCCGAACAGGGAAAGAGACCCAGTACTTC. It encodes CASSRTGKETQYF.

The chain uses TRBV18 and TRBJ2-3; TRBD1 agrees at 10 bases. Trimming took 2 bases from V and 4 from J; bases not matched to a gene: 3. This CDR3 is 15 amino acids long. Germline V gene sequence: CDR1 KGHSH, CDR2 LQKENI. The CDR3: CASSPGTGEADTQYF. The CDR3 DNA follows: TGTGCCAGCTCACCAGGGACAGGGGAGGCAGATACGCAGTATTTT.

This clone came up once. V usage is TRBV6-6 and J usage is TRBJ2-5, with 7 bases lining up with TRBD1. Germline trimming cut 5 bases from V and 4 bases from J; bases unmatched to any gene: 10. CDR1 MNHNY and CDR2 SVGAGI come from the germline V gene (reference sequence). The length of the CDR3 is 15 residues. In DNA form, the CDR3 reads TGTGCCAGCAGTATCTCAGCGTCAGGGGGAGAGACCCAGTACTTC. Protein: CASSISASGGETQYF.

The chain combines TRBV11-1 with TRBJ1-1; 7 bases fit TRBD1. J was trimmed by 9 bases and V by 5 bases; bases with no gene match: 9. The germline gives CDR1 SGHAT, CDR2 FQDESV (reference sequence). CDR3 size: 13 residues. CDR3 sequence: CASSLYRQGKAFF. DNA for the CDR3: TGTGCCAGCAGCCTATACCGACAGGGAAAAGCTTTCTTT.